The sequence of this T cell receptor (beta chain) was determined in a study of blood T cell repertoires in COVID-19. Looking at the study overall: From the United States, Italy and Spain came samples of acute and convalescent COVID-19.

The protocol was immunoSEQ multiplex PCR, while the TCRdb copy is restricted to in-frame clones and leaves out a portion. The table shows around 300,000 clones, with under 90% occurring only once. Per germline, CDR1 GTSNPN and CDR2 SVGIG (reference sequence). This CDR3 has 13 residues. V was clipped by 2 bases and J by 0 bases, with 7 bases between them. This clone turned up a few times. The origin of this receptor is a woman aged 55-69 years who had recovered from COVID-19. The chain is built from TRBV30 and TRBJ1-1; D uncertain. Input material: PBMCs or T cells enriched from blood (not recorded which). The CDR3 loop is CAWSRGMNTEAFF. The CDR3 DNA is TGTGCCTGGAGTAGAGGGATGAACACTGAAGCTTTCTTT.